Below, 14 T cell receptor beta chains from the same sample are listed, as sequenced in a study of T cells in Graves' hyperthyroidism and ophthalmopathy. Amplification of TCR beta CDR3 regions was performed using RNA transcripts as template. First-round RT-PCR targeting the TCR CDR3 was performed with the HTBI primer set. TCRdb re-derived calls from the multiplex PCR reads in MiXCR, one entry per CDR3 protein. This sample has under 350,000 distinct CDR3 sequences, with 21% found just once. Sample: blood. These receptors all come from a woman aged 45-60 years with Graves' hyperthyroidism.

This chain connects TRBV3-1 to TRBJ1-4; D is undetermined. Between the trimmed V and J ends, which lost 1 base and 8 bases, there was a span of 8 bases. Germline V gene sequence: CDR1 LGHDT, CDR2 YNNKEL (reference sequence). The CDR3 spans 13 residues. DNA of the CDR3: TGTGCCAGCAGCCAAGGATTTGGCGAAAAACTGTTTTTT. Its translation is CASSQGFGEKLFF.

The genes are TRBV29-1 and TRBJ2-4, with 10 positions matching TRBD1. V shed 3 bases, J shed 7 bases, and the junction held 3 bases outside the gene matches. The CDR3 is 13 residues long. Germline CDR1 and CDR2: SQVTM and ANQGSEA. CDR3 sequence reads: CSVDVGQGNIQYF. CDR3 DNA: TGCAGCGTTGACGTGGGACAGGGGAACATTCAGTACTTC.

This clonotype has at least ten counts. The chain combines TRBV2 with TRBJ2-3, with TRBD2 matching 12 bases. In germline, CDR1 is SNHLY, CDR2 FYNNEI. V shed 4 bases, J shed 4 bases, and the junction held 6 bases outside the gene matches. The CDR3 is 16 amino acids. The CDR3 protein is CASSGRTSGVADTQYF. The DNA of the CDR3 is TGTGCCAGCAGTGGTAGGACTAGCGGGGTGGCAGATACGCAGTATTTT.

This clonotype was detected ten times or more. The DNA of the CDR3 is TGTGCCAGCAGGTCGGAGGGGGGCCGCATCTATGGCTACACCTTC. The encoded protein is CASRSEGGRIYGYTF. The chain links TRBV3-1 to TRBJ1-2, with D maybe TRBD1 (6 bases). This CDR3 has 15 residues. V dropped 6 bases and J dropped 4 bases, with 18 bases sitting between them. The germline V gene has CDR1 LGHDT and CDR2 YNNKEL (reference sequence).

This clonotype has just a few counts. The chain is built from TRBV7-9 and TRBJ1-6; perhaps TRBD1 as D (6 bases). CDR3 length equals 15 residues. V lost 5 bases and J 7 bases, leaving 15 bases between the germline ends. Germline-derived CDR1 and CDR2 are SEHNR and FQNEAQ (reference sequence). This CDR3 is CASSPEQGVNSPLHF. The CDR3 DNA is TGTGCCAGCAGCCCAGAACAGGGCGTCAATTCACCCCTCCACTTT. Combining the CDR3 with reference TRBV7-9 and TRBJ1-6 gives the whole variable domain DTGVSQNPRHKITKRGQNVTFRCDPISEHNRLYWYRQTLGQGPEFLTYFQNEAQLEKSRLLSDRFSAERPKGSFSTLEIQRTEQGDSAMYLCASSPEQGVNSPLHFGNGTRLTVT.

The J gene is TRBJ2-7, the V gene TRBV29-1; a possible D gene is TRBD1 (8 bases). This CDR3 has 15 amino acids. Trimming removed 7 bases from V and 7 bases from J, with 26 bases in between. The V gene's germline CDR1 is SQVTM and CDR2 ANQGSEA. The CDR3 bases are TGCAGCGCGGGAGGACCGACTCAGGGGGCTGGTGAGCAGTACTTC. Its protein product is CSAGGPTQGAGEQYF.

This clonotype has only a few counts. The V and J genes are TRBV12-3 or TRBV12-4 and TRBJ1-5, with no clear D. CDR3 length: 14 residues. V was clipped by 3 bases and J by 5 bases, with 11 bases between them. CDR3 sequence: CASSFAGPDQPQHF. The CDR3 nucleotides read TGTGCCAGCAGTTTTGCAGGACCGGATCAGCCCCAGCATTTT.

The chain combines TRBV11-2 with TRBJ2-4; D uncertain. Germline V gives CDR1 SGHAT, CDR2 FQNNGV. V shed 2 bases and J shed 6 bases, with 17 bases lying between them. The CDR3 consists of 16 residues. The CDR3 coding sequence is TGTGCCAGCAGCTTAAAGCATGGGCTTGGTCGAAACATTCAGTACTTC. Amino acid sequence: CASSLKHGLGRNIQYF.

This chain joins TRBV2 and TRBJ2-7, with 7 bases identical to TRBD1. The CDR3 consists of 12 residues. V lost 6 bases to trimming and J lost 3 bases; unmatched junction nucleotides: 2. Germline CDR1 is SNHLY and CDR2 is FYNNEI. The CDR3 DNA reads TGTGCCAGCAGAGGGGACAGCTACGAGCAGTACTTC. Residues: CASRGDSYEQYF.

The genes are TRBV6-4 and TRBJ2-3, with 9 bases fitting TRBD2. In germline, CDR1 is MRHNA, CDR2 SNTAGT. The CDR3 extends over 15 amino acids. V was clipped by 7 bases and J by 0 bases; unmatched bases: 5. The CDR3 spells CASTSSGASTDTQYF. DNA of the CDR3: TGTGCCAGCACCTCTAGCGGGGCTAGCACAGATACGCAGTATTTT.

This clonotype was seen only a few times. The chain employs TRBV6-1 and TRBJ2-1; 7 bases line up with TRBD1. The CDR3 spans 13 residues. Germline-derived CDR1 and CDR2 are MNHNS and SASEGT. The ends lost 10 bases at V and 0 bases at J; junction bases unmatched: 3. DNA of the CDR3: TGTGCCACCAGGGGGAGCTCCTACAATGAGCAGTTCTTC. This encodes CATRGSSYNEQFF.

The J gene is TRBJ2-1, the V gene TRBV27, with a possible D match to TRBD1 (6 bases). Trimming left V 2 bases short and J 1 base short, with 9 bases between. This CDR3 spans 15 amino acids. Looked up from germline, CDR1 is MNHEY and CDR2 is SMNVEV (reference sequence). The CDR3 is CASSLQGNSYNEQFF. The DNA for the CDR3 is TGTGCCAGCAGTTTACAGGGGAATTCCTACAATGAGCAGTTCTTC.

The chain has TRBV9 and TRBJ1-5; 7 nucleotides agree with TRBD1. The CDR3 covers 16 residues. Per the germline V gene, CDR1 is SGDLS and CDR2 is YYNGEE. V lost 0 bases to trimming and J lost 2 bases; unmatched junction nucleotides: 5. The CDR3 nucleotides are TGTGCCAGCAGCGTAGTTCGGGGGACAGGCAATCAGCCCCAGCATTTT. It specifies CASSVVRGTGNQPQHF.

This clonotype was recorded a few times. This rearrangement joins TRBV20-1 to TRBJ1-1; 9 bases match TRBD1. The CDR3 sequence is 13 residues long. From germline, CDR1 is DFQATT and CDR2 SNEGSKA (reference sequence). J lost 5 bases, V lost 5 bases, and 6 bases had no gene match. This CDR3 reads CSAPTGGSTEAFF. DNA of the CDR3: TGCAGTGCTCCGACAGGGGGTAGTACTGAAGCTTTCTTT.